This T cell receptor beta chain stems from a study of blood T cell repertoires in COVID-19. Study overall: Sample material is recorded as cDNA or gDNA derived from T cells, B-cell-depleted T cells, or PBMCs.

In the authors' workflow: Estimation of nucleated cell counts was performed using reference gene primer amplification. Using immunoSEQ multiplex PCR, the repertoire was profiled, and TCRdb retains in-frame clones only, with some absent. V and J calls and clone size are given by that table; D and trimming were obtained from the DNA. The sample has over 250,000 clones; around 85% are singletons. V was clipped by 4 bases and J by 4 bases; unmatched bases: 5. Germline V CDR1 and CDR2: SGHRS, YFSETQ. The CDR3 totals 14 residues. Worth noting for this clone: This same CDR3 is encoded by further DNA sequences in the sample.

J is TRBJ1-2 and V is TRBV5-1; 9 bases match TRBD1. The receptor comes from a woman between 65 and 79 years old with acute or convalescent COVID-19. The sequenced material came from peripheral blood. Written as DNA, the CDR3 is TGCGCCAGCAGCGGGGGACAGGGCGGCTATGGCTACACCTTC. As protein: CASSGGQGGYGYTF.